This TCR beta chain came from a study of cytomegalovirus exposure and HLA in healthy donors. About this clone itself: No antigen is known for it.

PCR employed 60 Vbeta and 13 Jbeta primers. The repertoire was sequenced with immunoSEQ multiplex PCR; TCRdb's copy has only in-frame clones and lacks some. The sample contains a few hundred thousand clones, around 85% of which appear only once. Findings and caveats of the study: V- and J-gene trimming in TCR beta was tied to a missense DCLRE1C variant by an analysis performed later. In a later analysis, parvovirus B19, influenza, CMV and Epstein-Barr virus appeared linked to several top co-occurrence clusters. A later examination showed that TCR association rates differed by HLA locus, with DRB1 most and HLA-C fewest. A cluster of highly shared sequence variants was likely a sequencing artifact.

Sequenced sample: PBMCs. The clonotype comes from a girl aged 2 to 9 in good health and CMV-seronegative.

The CDR3, as DNA: TGTGCCAGCAGCCCGCCTAGCGGTCTTGACACCGGGGAGCTGTTTTTT. It is translated as CASSPPSGLDTGELFF. The chain recombines TRBV7-6 with TRBJ2-2; 7 bases are shared with TRBD2. With 5 bases clipped from V and 3 bases from J, the junction kept 9 bases outside the gene matches. CDR1 and CDR2 from the germline V gene are SGHVS and FNYEAQ. This CDR3 has 16 residues.